One sample yielded the 20 T cell receptor beta chains listed below, sequenced in a study of cytomegalovirus exposure and HLA in healthy donors. Using immunoSEQ multiplex PCR, the repertoire was profiled, and TCRdb retains in-frame clones only, with some absent. The repertoire holds over 200,000 clones, around four fifths seen once, with over 12% in the top ten. Source material: PBMCs. These receptor sequences come from a woman aged 30 to 39 in good health and CMV-seropositive.

In the case of this clone: Its ends do not fully match the called genes, so a read error is possible. This chain joins TRBV2 and TRBJ1-1, with unresolved D. The CDR3 runs 8 residues. Germline lookup yields CDR1 SNHLY and CDR2 FYNNEI. This chain's CDR3 is CASSETFF. The CDR3 DNA reads TGTGCCAGCAGTGAAACTTTCTTT.

The rearrangement joins TRBV7-9 to TRBJ1-4; TRBD1 aligns across 7 bases. The germline gives CDR1 SEHNR, CDR2 FQNEAQ (reference sequence). Trimming removed 5 bases from V and 11 bases from J; junction bases left unmatched: 17. This CDR3 has 16 residues. The DNA for the CDR3 is TGTGCCAGCAGCGACAGGGATCCGGTGGCTGGTGGTAAACTGTTTTTT. It specifies CASSDRDPVAGGKLFF.

V and J are TRBV5-1 and TRBJ2-1; 12 bases match TRBD2. Germline V CDR1 and CDR2: SGHRS, YFSETQ. J gave up 7 bases and V 4 bases, and 6 bases lay outside the gene matches. The CDR3 loop spans 15 amino acids. CDR3 sequence: CASSQGLAGYNEQFF. CDR3 bases: TGCGCCAGCAGCCAAGGACTAGCGGGATATAATGAGCAGTTCTTC.

The genes are TRBV5-1 and TRBJ2-7; no firm D call. This CDR3 is built from 13 residues. V was pared by 2 bases and J by 2 bases, with 8 bases between. Germline V gene sequence: CDR1 SGHRS, CDR2 YFSETQ. CDR3 nucleotide sequence: TGCGCCAGCAGCTTAGTGATAGCCTACGAGCAGTACTTC. This translates into CASSLVIAYEQYF.

CDR3 nucleotides: TGTGCCAGCAGTTTCGGACAGGGGGCGGAGAGTGAAGCTTTCTTT. Its translation: CASSFGQGAESEAFF. The chain combines TRBV28 with TRBJ1-1; 11 positions match TRBD1. The CDR3 consists of 15 residues. CDR1 and CDR2 from the germline V gene are MDHEN and SYDVKM. Germline trimming cut 3 bases from V and 7 bases from J; bases unmatched to any gene: 7. The variable domain in full, with the rest retrieved from reference TRBV28 and TRBJ1-1, is DVKVTQSSRYLVKRTGEKVFLECVQDMDHENMFWYRQDPGLGLRLIYFSYDVKMKEKGDIPEGYSVSREKKERFSLILESASTNQTSMYLCASSFGQGAESEAFFGQGTRLTVV.

This clone appeared once. The rearrangement joins TRBV6-5 to TRBJ1-2, with D tentatively TRBD1 (5 bases). Germline values: CDR1 MNHEY, CDR2 SVGAGI. V gave up 0 bases and J gave up 3 bases, with 11 bases separating them. This CDR3 is 15 amino acids long. The CDR3 nucleotides read TGTGCCAGCAGTTACTCGGGGGACTTTGACTATGGCTACACCTTC. Its protein product is CASSYSGDFDYGYTF.

In its sample, this clone was seen a few times. The V gene is TRBV2, the J gene TRBJ1-5; D not resolved. The germline V and J ends were trimmed by 3 bases and 3 bases, with 6 bases remaining between them. The germline CDR1 and CDR2 sequences are SNHLY and FYNNEI. The CDR3 spans 13 residues. The CDR3 sequence is CASSEPTNQPQHF. DNA for the CDR3: TGTGCCAGCAGTGAGCCGACCAATCAGCCCCAGCATTTT.

This clone was picked up one time. J is TRBJ1-5 and V is TRBV11-1; D gene unclear. Germline V gives CDR1 SGHAT, CDR2 FQDESV (reference sequence). V lost 3 bases, J lost 4 bases, and 7 bases lay in between. The CDR3 has 13 residues. This CDR3 reads CASSFTENQPQHF. The CDR3 DNA follows: TGTGCCAGCAGCTTTACGGAGAATCAGCCCCAGCATTTT.

The V gene is TRBV29-1, the J gene TRBJ2-7, with 7 bases that match TRBD1. V lost 3 bases and J lost 6; bases outside the gene matches: 11. This CDR3 contains 14 residues. From germline, CDR1 is SQVTM and CDR2 ANQGSEA. The CDR3 nucleotides are TGCAGCGTTGAGGAAGTACAGGGGATGGGCGAGCAGTACTTC. Translating it yields CSVEEVQGMGEQYF.

The genes are TRBV4-1 and TRBJ1-4; D ambiguous. The CDR3 spans 15 residues. V gave up 1 base and J gave up 7 bases, with 13 bases separating them. Per the germline V gene, CDR1 is MGHRA and CDR2 is YSYEKL. CDR3 sequence: CASSQVLRVGEKLFF. DNA of the CDR3: TGCGCCAGCAGCCAAGTACTGAGGGTTGGTGAAAAACTGTTTTTT.

The V and J genes are TRBV5-1 and TRBJ2-7; tentatively, D is TRBD1 (5 bases). There are 12 residues in the CDR3. Between the trimmed V and J ends, which lost 4 bases and 3 bases, there was a span of 8 bases. Germline assignment: CDR1 SGHRS and CDR2 YFSETQ. As DNA, the CDR3 is TGCGCCAGCAGCAAAGGGGACTACGAGCAGTACTTC. Translating it yields CASSKGDYEQYF.

The chain couples TRBV6-5 to TRBJ1-2; no reliable D call. This CDR3 region has 15 residues. Germline loops: CDR1 MNHEY, CDR2 SVGAGI. Deletions cut 6 bases from V and 6 bases from J, with 20 bases between. The CDR3 loop is CASRGKTKFGHGYTF. The CDR3 DNA reads TGTGCCAGCAGGGGAAAAACGAAGTTTGGGCATGGCTACACCTTC.

This chain uses TRBV4-1 with TRBJ1-5; D is ambiguous. In germline, CDR1 is MGHRA, CDR2 YSYEKL. Trimming took off 1 base at V and 7 bases at J, with 8 bases between the two ends. This CDR3 contains 13 residues. The CDR3, as DNA: TGCGCCAGCAGCCAAGCGCCGGGGCAGCCCCAGCATTTT. As protein: CASSQAPGQPQHF.

This sequence joins TRBV4-1 and TRBJ2-7; TRBD1 matches at 7 bases. V trimming: 4 bases; J trimming: 2 bases; junction bases outside the gene matches: 8. The CDR3 contains 15 residues. Germline V gene lookup returns CDR1 MGHRA and CDR2 YSYEKL. The CDR3 here is CASSRPGQSPYEQYF. CDR3 sequence (DNA): TGCGCCAGCAGCCGCCCGGGACAGTCCCCCTACGAGCAGTACTTC.

V and J are TRBV29-1 and TRBJ2-1; 7 bases map to TRBD2. The germline gives CDR1 SQVTM, CDR2 ANQGSEA. After removal of 5 bases from V and 1 base from J, the junction contained 5 bases not matched to a gene. The length of the CDR3 is 14 residues. The CDR3 protein is CSVKSGTSYNEQFF. CDR3 sequence (DNA): TGCAGCGTTAAAAGCGGGACTTCCTACAATGAGCAGTTCTTC.

This clone was recorded only once. V is TRBV4-2 and J is TRBJ1-1, with D hard to call. CDR1 is LGHNA and CDR2 is YNFKEQ in the germline V gene. V lost 0 bases and J lost 1, with 12 bases in between. The CDR3 runs 16 residues. CDR3 nucleotide sequence: TGTGCCAGCAGCCAAGAATGGCAGCGGTCGAACACTGAAGCTTTCTTT. Protein: CASSQEWQRSNTEAFF.

The rearrangement links TRBV5-4 to TRBJ2-1; 13 bases align to TRBD2. The CDR3 totals 15 residues. Losses at the gene ends were 5 bases for V and 7 bases for J; bases not matched to a gene: 6. The V gene's germline CDR1 is SGHNT and CDR2 YYREEE (reference sequence). The CDR3 nucleotides read TGTGCCAGCAGTCCTGGACTAGCGGGAGATAATGAGCAGTTCTTC. This sequence encodes CASSPGLAGDNEQFF. The full variable domain, rest sourced from reference TRBV5-4 and TRBJ2-1, is ETGVTQSPTHLIKTRGQQVTLRCSSQSGHNTVSWYQQALGQGPQFIFQYYREEENGRGNFPPRFSGLQFPNYSSELNVNALELDDSALYLCASSPGLAGDNEQFFGPGTRLTVL.

The chain recombines TRBV30 with TRBJ1-2, with TRBD1 matching 10 bases. V lost 0 bases to trimming and J lost 8 bases; unmatched junction nucleotides: 3. Germline CDR1 and CDR2: GTSNPN and SVGIG (reference sequence). The CDR3 loop spans 13 amino acids. CDR3 amino acids: CAWSVDRGLGYTF. CDR3 DNA: TGTGCCTGGAGTGTAGACAGGGGGCTCGGCTACACCTTC.

The chain links TRBV28 to TRBJ2-5; possible D gene TRBD2, 5 bases. The CDR3 totals 13 residues. V was shortened by 2 bases and J by 7 bases, with 11 bases between the two germline ends. The germline CDR1 and CDR2 sequences are MDHEN and SYDVKM. In DNA, the CDR3 is TGTGCCAGCAGTTTAAAACCCCGGGGGACCCAGTACTTC. Its translation: CASSLKPRGTQYF. Using reference TRBV28 and TRBJ2-5 for the parts outside the CDR3, the full variable domain is DVKVTQSSRYLVKRTGEKVFLECVQDMDHENMFWYRQDPGLGLRLIYFSYDVKMKEKGDIPEGYSVSREKKERFSLILESASTNQTSMYLCASSLKPRGTQYFGPGTRLLVL.

This clone has ten or more counts. The chain links TRBV7-2 to TRBJ1-4; D gene unclear. Trimming took off 2 bases at V and 7 bases at J, with 5 bases between the two ends. Germline V gene sequence: CDR1 SGHTA, CDR2 FQGNSA. The CDR3 covers 12 residues. The CDR3: CASSLYGEKLFF. CDR3 DNA sequence: TGTGCCAGCAGCTTATACGGTGAAAAACTGTTTTTT.